These T cell receptor beta chains were read from a single sample in a study of radiotherapy plus CTLA-4 blockade in lung cancer. TCRdb's table, derived via immunoSEQ multiplex PCR, lists solely in-frame clones and lacks some. The data hold around 59,000 clones, with approximately 65% observed a single time. The material sequenced was peripheral blood, taken from a patient treated with radiotherapy plus ipilimumab. These receptors all come from a human donor with non-small cell lung cancer whose response to radiotherapy plus ipilimumab could not be evaluated. Both conserved end residues are part of each CDR3.

V,J,CDR3
TRBV18,TRBJ1-6,CASSTTGVDNSPLHF
TRBV7-2,TRBJ2-5,CASSLGLLWAGGQETQYF
TRBV2,TRBJ2-1,CASSEEGRGGNEQFF
TRBV2,TRBJ1-6,CASNGQGNSPLHF
TRBV11-3,TRBJ1-2,CASSTRTGGAGYGYTF
TRBV7-2,TRBJ1-4,CASSLAGQGVVNEKLFF
TRBV5-4,TRBJ2-3,CASTSTEGLLTDSSYF
TRBV19,TRBJ1-3,CASSIEGQSSGNTIYF
TRBV6-6,TRBJ2-7,CASSSTGTALYEQYF
TRBV6-5,TRBJ2-7,CASRERTGGYEQYF
TRBV5-5,TRBJ2-2,CASSPRGGASDSGELFF
TRBV7-2,TRBJ2-3,CASSRQVSTDTQYF
TRBV7-2,TRBJ2-7,CASSLERGMRPYEQYF
TRBV4-1,TRBJ2-7,CASSQPTGAMHEQYF
TRBV28,TRBJ2-3,CASSSPAVTDTQYF
TRBV19,TRBJ1-2,CASSIDLLNYGYTF
TRBV5-6,TRBJ2-2,CASSSYRGPMNTGELFF
TRBV27,TRBJ2-1,CASSFIDTSGGAYNNEQFF
TRBV7-8,TRBJ2-1,CASTPSPSGFSNEQFF